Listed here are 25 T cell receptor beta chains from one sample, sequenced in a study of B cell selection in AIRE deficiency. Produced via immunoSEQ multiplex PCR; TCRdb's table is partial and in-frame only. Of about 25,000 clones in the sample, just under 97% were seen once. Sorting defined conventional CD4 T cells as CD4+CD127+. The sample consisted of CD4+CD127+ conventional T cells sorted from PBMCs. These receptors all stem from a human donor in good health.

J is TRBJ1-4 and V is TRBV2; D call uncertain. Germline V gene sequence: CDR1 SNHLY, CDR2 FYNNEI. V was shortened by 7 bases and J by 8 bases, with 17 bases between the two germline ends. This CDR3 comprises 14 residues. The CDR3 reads CASNPAGGGEKLFF. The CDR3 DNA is TGTGCCAGCAACCCCGCGGGAGGTGGCGAAAAACTGTTTTTT.

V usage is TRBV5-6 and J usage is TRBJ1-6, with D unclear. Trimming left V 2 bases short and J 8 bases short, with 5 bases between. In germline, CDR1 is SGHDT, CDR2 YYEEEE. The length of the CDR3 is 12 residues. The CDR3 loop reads CASSLTDSPLHF. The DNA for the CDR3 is TGTGCCAGCAGCTTAACAGATTCACCCCTCCACTTT. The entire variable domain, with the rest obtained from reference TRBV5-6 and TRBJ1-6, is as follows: DAGVTQSPTHLIKTRGQQVTLRCSPKSGHDTVSWYQQALGQGPQFIFQYYEEEERQRGNFPDRFSGHQFPNYSSELNVNALLLGDSALYLCASSLTDSPLHFGNGTRLTVT.

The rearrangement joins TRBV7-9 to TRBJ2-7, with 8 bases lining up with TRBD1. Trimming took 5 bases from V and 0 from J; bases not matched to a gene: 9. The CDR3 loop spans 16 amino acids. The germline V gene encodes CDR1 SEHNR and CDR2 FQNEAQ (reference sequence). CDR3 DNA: TGTGCCAGCAGCCTCTCGGGACAGGACCCCTCCTACGAGCAGTACTTC. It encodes CASSLSGQDPSYEQYF.

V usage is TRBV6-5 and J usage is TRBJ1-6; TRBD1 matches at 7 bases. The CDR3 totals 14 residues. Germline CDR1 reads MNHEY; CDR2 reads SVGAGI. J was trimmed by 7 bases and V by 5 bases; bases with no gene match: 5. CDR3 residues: CASSRQGLNSPLHF. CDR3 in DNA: TGTGCCAGCAGTAGACAGGGCTTGAATTCACCCCTCCACTTT.

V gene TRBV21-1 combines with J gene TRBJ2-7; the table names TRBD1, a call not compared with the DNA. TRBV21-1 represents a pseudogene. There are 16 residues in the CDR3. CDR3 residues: CASSTRQGSVYYEQYF. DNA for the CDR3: TGTGCCAGCAGCACTCGACAGGGGTCCGTGTACTACGAGCAGTACTTC.

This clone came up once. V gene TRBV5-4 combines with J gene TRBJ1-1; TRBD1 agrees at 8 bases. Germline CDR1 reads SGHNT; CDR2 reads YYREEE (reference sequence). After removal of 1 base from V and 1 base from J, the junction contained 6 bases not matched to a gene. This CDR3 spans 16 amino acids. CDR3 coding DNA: TGTGCCAGCAGCTTGCTCACAGGGGGTGGGAACACTGAAGCTTTCTTT. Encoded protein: CASSLLTGGGNTEAFF.

CDR3 DNA sequence: TGTGCCAGCAGTTACACCGGGACGGGGAGGGGTGAAAAACTGTTTTTT. It yields the protein CASSYTGTGRGEKLFF. The chain recombines TRBV6-6 with TRBJ1-4; TRBD1 is a possible D gene (5 bases). V lost 2 bases and J 7 bases, leaving 17 bases between the germline ends. Germline loops: CDR1 MNHNY, CDR2 SVGAGI (reference sequence). The CDR3 totals 16 residues.

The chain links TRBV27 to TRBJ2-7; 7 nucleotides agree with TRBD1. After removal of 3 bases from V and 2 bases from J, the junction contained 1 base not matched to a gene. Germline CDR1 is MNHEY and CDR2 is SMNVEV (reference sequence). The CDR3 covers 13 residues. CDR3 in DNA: TGTGCCAGCAGTTTGACAGGGACCTACGAGCAGTACTTC. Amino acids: CASSLTGTYEQYF.

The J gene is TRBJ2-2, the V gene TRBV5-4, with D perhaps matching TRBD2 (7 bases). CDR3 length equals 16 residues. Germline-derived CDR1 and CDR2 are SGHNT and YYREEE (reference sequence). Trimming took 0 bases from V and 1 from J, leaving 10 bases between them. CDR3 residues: CASSLEGGLNTGELFF. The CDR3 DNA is TGTGCCAGCAGCTTGGAGGGGGGGCTGAACACCGGGGAGCTGTTTTTT.

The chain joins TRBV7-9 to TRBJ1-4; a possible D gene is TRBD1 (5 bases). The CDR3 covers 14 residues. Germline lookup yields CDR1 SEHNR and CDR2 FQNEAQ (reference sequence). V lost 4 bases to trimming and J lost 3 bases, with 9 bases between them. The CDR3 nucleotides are TGTGCCAGCAGCTCCGGGGGGGCTAATGAAAAACTGTTTTTT. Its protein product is CASSSGGANEKLFF.

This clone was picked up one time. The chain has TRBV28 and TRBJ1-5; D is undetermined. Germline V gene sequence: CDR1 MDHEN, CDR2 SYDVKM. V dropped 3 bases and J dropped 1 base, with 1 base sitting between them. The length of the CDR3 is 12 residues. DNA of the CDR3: TGTGCCAGCAGTTTCAGCAATCAGCCCCAGCATTTT. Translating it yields CASSFSNQPQHF. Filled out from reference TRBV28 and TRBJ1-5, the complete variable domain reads DVKVTQSSRYLVKRTGEKVFLECVQDMDHENMFWYRQDPGLGLRLIYFSYDVKMKEKGDIPEGYSVSREKKERFSLILESASTNQTSMYLCASSFSNQPQHFGDGTRLSIL.

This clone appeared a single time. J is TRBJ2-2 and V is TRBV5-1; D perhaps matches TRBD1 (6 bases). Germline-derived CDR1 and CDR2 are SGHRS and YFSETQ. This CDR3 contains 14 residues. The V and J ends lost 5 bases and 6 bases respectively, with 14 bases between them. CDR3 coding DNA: TGCGCCAGCAGATATAGGGGGAATTCCGGGGAGCTGTTTTTT. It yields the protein CASRYRGNSGELFF.

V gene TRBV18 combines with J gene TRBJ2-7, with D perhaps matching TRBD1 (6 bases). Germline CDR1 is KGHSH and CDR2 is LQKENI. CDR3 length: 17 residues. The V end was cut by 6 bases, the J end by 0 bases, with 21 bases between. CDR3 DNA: TGTGCCAGCTCGCCTAGACAGGCCGAACGCAGCTCCTACGAGCAGTACTTC. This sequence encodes CASSPRQAERSSYEQYF. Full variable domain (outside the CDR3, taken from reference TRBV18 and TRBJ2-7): NAGVMQNPRHLVRRRGQEARLRCSPMKGHSHVYWYRQLPEEGLKFMVYLQKENIIDESGMPKERFSAEFPKEGPSILRIQQVVRGDSAAYFCASSPRQAERSSYEQYFGPGTRLTVT.

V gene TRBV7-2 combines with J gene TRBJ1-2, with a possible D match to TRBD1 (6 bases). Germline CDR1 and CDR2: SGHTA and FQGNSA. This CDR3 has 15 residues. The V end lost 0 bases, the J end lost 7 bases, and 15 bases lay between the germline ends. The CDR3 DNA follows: TGTGCCAGCAGCTTAGCTTATAGGACAGATTCTGGCTACACCTTC. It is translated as CASSLAYRTDSGYTF.

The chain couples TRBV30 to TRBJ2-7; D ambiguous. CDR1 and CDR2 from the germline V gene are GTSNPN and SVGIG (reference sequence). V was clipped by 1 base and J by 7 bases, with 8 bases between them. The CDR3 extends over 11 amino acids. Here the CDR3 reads CAWSGWKEQYF. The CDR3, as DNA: TGTGCCTGGAGTGGGTGGAAGGAGCAGTACTTC.

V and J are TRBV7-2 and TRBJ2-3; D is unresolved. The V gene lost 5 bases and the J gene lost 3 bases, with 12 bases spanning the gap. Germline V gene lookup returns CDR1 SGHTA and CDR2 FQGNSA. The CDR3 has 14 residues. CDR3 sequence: CASSLTFGTDTQYF. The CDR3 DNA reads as TGTGCCAGCAGCCTCACCTTTGGGACAGATACGCAGTATTTT.

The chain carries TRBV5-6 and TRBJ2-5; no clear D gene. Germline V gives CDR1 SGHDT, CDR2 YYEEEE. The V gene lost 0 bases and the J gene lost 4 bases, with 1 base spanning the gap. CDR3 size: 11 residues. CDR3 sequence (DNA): TGTGCCAGCAGCTTGGCAGAGACCCAGTACTTC. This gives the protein CASSLAETQYF.

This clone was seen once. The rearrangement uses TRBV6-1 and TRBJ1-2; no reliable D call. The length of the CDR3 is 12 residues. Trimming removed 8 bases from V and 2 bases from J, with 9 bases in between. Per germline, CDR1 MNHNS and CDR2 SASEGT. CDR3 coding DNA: TGTGCCAGCTGGGTGGGAAACTATGGCTACACCTTC. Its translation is CASWVGNYGYTF.

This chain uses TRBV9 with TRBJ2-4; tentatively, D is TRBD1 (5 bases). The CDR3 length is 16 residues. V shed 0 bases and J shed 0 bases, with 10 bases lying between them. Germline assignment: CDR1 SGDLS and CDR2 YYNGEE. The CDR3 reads CASSVGPGLAKNIQYF. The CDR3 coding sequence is TGTGCCAGCAGCGTAGGGCCAGGGCTAGCCAAAAACATTCAGTACTTC.

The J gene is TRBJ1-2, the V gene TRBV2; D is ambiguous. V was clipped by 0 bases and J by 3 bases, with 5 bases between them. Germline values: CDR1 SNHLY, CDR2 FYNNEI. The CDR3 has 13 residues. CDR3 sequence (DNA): TGTGCCAGCAGTGAAGCAGATGACTATGGCTACACCTTC. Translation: CASSEADDYGYTF.

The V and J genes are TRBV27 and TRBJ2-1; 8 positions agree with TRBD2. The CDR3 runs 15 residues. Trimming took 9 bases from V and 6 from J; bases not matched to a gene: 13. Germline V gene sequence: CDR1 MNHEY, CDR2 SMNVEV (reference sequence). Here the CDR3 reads CARTCLSREGNEQFF. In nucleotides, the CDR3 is TGTGCCAGAACCTGTCTGTCCCGGGAGGGCAATGAGCAGTTCTTC.

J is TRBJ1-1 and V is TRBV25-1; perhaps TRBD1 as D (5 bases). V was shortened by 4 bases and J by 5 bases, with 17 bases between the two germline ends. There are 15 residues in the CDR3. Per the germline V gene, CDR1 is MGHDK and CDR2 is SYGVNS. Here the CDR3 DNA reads TGTGCCAGCAGTGCGGAGGGTTGGGGGGGGACTGAAGCTTTCTTT. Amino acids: CASSAEGWGGTEAFF.

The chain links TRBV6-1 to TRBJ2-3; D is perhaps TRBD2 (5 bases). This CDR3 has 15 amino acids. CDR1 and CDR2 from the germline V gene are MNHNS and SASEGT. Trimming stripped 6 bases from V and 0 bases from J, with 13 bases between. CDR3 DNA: TGTGCCAGCAGCGGATCTGCGGGTAGCACAGATACGCAGTATTTT. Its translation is CASSGSAGSTDTQYF.

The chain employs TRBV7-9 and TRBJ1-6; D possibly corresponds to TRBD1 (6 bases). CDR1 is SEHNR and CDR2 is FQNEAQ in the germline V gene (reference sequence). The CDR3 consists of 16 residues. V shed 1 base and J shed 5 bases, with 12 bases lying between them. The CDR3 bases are TGTGCCAGCAGCTTAGAGAGGACAGAAAATAATTCACCCCTCCACTTT. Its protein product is CASSLERTENNSPLHF. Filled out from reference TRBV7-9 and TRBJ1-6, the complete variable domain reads DTGVSQNPRHKITKRGQNVTFRCDPISEHNRLYWYRQTLGQGPEFLTYFQNEAQLEKSRLLSDRFSAERPKGSFSTLEIQRTEQGDSAMYLCASSLERTENNSPLHFGNGTRLTVT.

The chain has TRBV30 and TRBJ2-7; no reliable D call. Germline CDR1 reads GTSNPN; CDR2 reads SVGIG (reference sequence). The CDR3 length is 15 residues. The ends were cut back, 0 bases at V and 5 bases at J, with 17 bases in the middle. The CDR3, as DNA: TGTGCCTGGAGTGTTATGATTCGAGCCGGCGACGAGCAGTACTTC. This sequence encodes CAWSVMIRAGDEQYF.